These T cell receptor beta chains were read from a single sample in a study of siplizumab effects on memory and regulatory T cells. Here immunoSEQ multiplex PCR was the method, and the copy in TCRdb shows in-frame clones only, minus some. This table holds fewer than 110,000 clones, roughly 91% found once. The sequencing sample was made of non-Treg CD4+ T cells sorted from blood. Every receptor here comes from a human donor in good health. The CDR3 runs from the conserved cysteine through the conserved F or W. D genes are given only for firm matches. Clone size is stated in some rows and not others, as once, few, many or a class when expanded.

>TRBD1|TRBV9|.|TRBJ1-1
TGTGCCAGCAGCGACGGCAGGGGGGCTGAAGCTTTCTTT
CASSDGRGAEAFF
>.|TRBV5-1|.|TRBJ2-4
TGCGCCAGCAGCTTGGGACTAGAGGCCAAAAACATTCAGTACTTC
CASSLGLEAKNIQYF
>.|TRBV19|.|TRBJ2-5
TGTGCCACCCATCCAGGCCAAGAGACCCAGTACTTC
CATHPGQETQYF
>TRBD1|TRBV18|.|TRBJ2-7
TGTGCCAGCTCACCAAACCGGGACAGACCTTACGAGCAGTACTTC
CASSPNRDRPYEQYF
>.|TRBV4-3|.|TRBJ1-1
TGCGCCAGCACCCAAGAGGTGTGGGGGCCTGAAGCTTTCTTT
CASTQEVWGPEAFF
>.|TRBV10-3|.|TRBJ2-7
TGTGCCATCAGTGAGTCTCGGGGCGAGCAATACTTC
CAISESRGEQYF
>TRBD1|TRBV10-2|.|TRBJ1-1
TGCGCCAGCAGGGTCGACAGGGAAAGAGCTTTCTTT
CASRVDRERAFF
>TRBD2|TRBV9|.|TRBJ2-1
TGTGCCAGCAGCGCGGTGGGACTAGCGGGAGATAATGAGCAGTTCTTC
CASSAVGLAGDNEQFF
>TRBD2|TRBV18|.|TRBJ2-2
TGTGCCAGCTCACCTAGAAGACTAGCGCCCGTGAGCACCGGGGAGCTGTTTTTT
CASSPRRLAPVSTGELFF
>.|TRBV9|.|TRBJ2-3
TGTGCCAGCAGCGTCCGTAGCGGAGTCACAGATACGCAGTATTTT
CASSVRSGVTDTQYF
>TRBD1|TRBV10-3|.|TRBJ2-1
TGTGCCACGGCGGGACAGGGGGCGTATGAGCAGTTCTTC
CATAGQGAYEQFF
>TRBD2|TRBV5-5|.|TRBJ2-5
TGTGCCAGCAGCTACTTAGCGGGAGGGCGGGCCGAGACCCAGTACTTC
CASSYLAGGRAETQYF
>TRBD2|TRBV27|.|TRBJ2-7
TGTGCCAGCAGCCAACTAGCGGGAGTTACCTTAGACGAGCAGTACTTC
CASSQLAGVTLDEQYF
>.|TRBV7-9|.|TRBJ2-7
TGTGCCAGCAGCTCATCAAGGGCGGCCTCCTACGAGCAGTACTTC
CASSSSRAASYEQYF
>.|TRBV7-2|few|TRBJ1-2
TGTGCCAGCAGCTCACAGGGTATTGGTGGCTACACCTTC
CASSSQGIGGYTF
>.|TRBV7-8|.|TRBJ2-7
TGTGCCAGCAGCTTCAGGGACTCCCTTTACGAGCAGTACTTC
CASSFRDSLYEQYF
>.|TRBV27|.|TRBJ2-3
TGTGCCAGCAGTTCCCCCCGGGGTGGCGCTAGCACAGATACGCAGTATTTT
CASSSPRGGASTDTQYF
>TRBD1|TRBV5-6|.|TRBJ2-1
TGTGCCAGCAGAGCCGGGACAGTAAGCTACAATGAGCAGTTCTTC
CASRAGTVSYNEQFF
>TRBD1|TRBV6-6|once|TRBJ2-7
TGTGCCAGCACACGACAGGGCTACGAGCAGTACTTC
CASTRQGYEQYF
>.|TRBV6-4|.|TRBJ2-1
TGTGCCAGCAGTGTGGGGGATGAGCAGTTCTTC
CASSVGDEQFF
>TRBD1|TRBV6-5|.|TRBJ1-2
TGTGCCAGCAGCAGGGACAGGGAAGTTAACTATGGCTACACCTTC
CASSRDREVNYGYTF
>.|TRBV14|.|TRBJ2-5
TGTGCCAGCAGCATTAGCGCGGAGACCCAGTACTTC
CASSISAETQYF
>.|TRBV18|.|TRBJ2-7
TGTGCCAGCTCACCATACAGGCAGGGAGCCTACGAGCAGTACTTC
CASSPYRQGAYEQYF
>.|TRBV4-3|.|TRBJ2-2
TGCGCCAGCAGCCAAGAGGGCTACACCGGGGAGCTGTTTTTT
CASSQEGYTGELFF
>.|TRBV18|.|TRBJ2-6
TGTGCCAGCTCACCCGGGGAAACTGGGGCCAACGTCCTGACTTTC
CASSPGETGANVLTF
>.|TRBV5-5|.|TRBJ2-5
TGTGCCAGCAGCTCGACGGGCAACCAGTACTTC
CASSSTGNQYF
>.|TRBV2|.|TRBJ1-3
TGTGCCAGCAGTCGACAATTGAGCCCTGGAAACACCATATATTTT
CASSRQLSPGNTIYF
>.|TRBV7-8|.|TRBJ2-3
TGTGCCAGCAGCTTCGTCCCGAACAGGGTCGCAGATACGCAGTATTTT
CASSFVPNRVADTQYF
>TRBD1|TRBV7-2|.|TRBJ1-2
TGTGCCAGCAGCCGGGACAGGGGGCAAGGTGGCTACACCTTC
CASSRDRGQGGYTF
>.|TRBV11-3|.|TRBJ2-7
TGTGCCAGCAGCGCAGGGTCCTACGAGCAGTACTTC
CASSAGSYEQYF
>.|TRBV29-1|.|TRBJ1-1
TGCAGCGTTGTAACAGACAGGACGAACACTGAAGCTTTCTTT
CSVVTDRTNTEAFF
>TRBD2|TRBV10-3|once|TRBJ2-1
TGTGCCATCAGTGATTTAAGAGCGGGAGATAAGAATGAGCAGTTCTTC
CAISDLRAGDKNEQFF
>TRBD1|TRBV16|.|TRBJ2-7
TGTGCCAGCAGCCCTTGGGACAGGACCTACGAGCAGTACTTC
CASSPWDRTYEQYF
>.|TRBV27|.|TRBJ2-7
TGTGCCAGCAGGACCCCCATCCGGGTGGGCAGGACACTCTCCTACGAGCAGTACTTC
CASRTPIRVGRTLSYEQYF
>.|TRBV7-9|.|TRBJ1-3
TGTGCCAGCACCCGATCTGGAAACACCATATATTTT
CASTRSGNTIYF
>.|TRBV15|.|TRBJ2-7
TGTGCCACCAGCAGAGAACGCCTAACAGACAGGACCTACGAGCAGTACTTC
CATSRERLTDRTYEQYF
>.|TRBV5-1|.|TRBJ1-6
TGCGCCAGCAGCTCACAGGGAGATTCACCCCTCCACTTT
CASSSQGDSPLHF
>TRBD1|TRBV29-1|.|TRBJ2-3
TGCAGCGTCCGGGACAGGGGACTCACAGATACGCAGTATTTT
CSVRDRGLTDTQYF
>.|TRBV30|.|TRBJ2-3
TGTGCCTGGGCCCACTTTACAGATACGCAGTATTTT
CAWAHFTDTQYF
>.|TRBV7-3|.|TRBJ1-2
TGTGCCAGCAGCTTAGGGCCAGGGAACTATGGCTACACCTTC
CASSLGPGNYGYTF
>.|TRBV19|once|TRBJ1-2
TGTGCCAGTAGTAGAAACGGCTATGGCTACACCTTC
CASSRNGYGYTF
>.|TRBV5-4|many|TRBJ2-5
TGTGCCAGCAGCGGGACGCCGCAAGAGACCCAGTACTTC
CASSGTPQETQYF
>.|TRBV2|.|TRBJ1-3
TGTGCCAGCAGTGGGGACCAGGGGTCCGGAAACACCATATATTTT
CASSGDQGSGNTIYF
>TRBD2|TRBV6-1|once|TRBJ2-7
TGTGCCAGCAAAATGGGACTAGCGGGAGCCGGGCAGTACTTC
CASKMGLAGAGQYF
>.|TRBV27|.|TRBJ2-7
TGTGCCAGCAGTTTCCCGGGCGAGGAGCAGTACTTC
CASSFPGEEQYF
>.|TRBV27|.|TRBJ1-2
TGTGCCAGCAGTTTCGCCCACGGGGGGTCCTATGGCTACACCTTC
CASSFAHGGSYGYTF
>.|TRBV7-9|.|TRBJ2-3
TGTGCCAGCAGCCCTTACCGACTAGTTTCAGATACGCAGTATTTT
CASSPYRLVSDTQYF
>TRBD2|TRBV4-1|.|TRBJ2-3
TGCGCCAGCAGCCAAGCTTGGACTAGCGGGAGTAATACGCAGTATTTT
CASSQAWTSGSNTQYF
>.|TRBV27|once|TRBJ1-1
TGTGCCAGCAGTTTCAGAACCAGGAACACTGAAGCTTTCTTT
CASSFRTRNTEAFF
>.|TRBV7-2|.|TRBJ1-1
TGTGCCAGCAGATTAGCAGGGCCGAACACTGAAGCTTTCTTT
CASRLAGPNTEAFF
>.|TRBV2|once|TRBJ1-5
TGTGCCAGCAGCCAGTTTAGGGGTGGGATTAATAGCAATCAGCCCCAGCATTTT
CASSQFRGGINSNQPQHF
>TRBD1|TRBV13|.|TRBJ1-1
TGTGCCAGCAGCTTAGATCCCCCCTTTGTAGGACAGGGCCCCGAAGCTTTCTTT
CASSLDPPFVGQGPEAFF
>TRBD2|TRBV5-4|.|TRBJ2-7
TGTGCCAGCAGCCGAGATCCGGGACTAGTCTACGAGCAGTACTTC
CASSRDPGLVYEQYF